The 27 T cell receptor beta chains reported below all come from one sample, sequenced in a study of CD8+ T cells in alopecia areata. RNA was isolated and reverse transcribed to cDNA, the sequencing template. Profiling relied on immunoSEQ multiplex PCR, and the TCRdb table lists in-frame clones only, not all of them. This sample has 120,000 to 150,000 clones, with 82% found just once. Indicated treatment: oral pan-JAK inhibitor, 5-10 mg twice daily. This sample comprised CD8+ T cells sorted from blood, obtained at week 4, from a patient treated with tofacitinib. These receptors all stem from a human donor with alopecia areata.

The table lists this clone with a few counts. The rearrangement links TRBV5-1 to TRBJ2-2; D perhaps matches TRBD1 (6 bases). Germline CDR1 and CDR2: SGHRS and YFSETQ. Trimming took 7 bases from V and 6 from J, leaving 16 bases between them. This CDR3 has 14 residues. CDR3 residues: CASAANREPGELFF. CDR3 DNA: TGCGCCAGCGCTGCTAACAGGGAACCCGGGGAGCTGTTTTTT.

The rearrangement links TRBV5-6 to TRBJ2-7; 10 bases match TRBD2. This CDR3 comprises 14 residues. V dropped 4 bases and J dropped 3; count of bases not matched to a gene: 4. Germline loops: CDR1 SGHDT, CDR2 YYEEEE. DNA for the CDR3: TGTGCCAGCAGCGCCGGACTAGCGGACTACGAGCAGTACTTC. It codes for CASSAGLADYEQYF.

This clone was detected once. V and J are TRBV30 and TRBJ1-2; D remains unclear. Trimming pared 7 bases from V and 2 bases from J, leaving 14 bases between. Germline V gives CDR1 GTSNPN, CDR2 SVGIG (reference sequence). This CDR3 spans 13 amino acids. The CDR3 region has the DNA TGTGCCTCGTCGGCAGATCAGAACTATGGCTACACCTTC. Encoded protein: CASSADQNYGYTF. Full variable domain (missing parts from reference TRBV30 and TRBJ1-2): SQTIHQWPATLVQPVGSPLSLECTVEGTSNPNLYWYRQAAGRGLQLLFYSVGIGQISSEVPQNLSASRPQDRQFILSSKKLLLSDSGFYLCASSADQNYGYTFGSGTRLTVV.

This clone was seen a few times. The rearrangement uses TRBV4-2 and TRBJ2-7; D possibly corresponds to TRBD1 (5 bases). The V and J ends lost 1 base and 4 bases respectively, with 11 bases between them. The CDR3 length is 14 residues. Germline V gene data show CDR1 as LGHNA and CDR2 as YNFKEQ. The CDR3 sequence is CASSQGLQGYEQYF. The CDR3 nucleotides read TGTGCCAGCAGCCAAGGCCTCCAGGGTTACGAGCAGTACTTC.

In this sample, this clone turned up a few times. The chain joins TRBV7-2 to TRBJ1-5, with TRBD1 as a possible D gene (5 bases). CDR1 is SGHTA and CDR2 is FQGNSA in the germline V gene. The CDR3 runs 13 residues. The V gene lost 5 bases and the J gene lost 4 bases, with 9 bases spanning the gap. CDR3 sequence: CASSAPGNQPQHF. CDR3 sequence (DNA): TGTGCCAGCAGCGCCCCAGGGAATCAGCCCCAGCATTTT.

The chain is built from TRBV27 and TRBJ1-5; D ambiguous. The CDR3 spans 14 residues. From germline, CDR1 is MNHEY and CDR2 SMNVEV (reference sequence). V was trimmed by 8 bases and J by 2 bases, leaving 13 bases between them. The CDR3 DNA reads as TGTGCCAGCGGGCCCCTCGGGGGCAATCAGCCCCAGCATTTT. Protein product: CASGPLGGNQPQHF.

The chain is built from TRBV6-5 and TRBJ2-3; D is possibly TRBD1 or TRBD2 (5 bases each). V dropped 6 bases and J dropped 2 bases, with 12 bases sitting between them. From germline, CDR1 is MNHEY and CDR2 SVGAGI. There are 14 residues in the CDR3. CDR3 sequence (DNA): TGTGCCAGCAGGGGGGACGGACTCACAGATACGCAGTATTTT. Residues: CASRGDGLTDTQYF.

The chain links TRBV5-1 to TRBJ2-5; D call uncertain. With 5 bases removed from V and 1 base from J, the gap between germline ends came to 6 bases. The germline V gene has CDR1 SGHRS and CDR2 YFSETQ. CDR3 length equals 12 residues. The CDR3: CASRDTQETQYF. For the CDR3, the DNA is TGCGCCAGCAGAGACACCCAAGAGACCCAGTACTTC.

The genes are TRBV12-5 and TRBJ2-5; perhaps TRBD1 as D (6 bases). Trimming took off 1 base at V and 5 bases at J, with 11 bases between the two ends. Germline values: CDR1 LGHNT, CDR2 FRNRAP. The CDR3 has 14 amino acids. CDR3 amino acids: CASGLDGQYETQYF. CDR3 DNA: TGTGCTAGTGGTTTGGACGGACAGTACGAGACCCAGTACTTC.

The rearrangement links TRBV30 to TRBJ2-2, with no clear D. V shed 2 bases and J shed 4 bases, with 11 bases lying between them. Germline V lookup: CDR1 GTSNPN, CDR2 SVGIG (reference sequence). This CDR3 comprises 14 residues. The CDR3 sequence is CAWSLRSLTGELFF. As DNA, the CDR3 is TGTGCCTGGAGTCTCCGGAGCCTCACCGGGGAGCTGTTTTTT.

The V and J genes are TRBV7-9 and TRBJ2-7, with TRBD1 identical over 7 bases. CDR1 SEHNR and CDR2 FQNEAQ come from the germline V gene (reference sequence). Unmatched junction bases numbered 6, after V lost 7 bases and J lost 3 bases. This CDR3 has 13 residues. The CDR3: CASTGGVGYEQYF. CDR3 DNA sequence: TGTGCCAGCACAGGGGGTGTGGGCTACGAGCAGTACTTC.

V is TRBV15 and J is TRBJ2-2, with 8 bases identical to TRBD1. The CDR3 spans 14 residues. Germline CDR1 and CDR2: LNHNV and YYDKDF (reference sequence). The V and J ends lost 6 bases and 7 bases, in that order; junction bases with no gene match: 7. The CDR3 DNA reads TGTGCCACCAGTTTGACAGGGGTTGGCGGGGAGCTGTTTTTT. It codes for CATSLTGVGGELFF.

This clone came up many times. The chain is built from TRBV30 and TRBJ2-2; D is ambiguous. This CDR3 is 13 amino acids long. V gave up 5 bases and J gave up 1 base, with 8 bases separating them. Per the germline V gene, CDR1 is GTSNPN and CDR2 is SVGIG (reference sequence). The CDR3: CAWVAVNTGELFF. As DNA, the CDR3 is TGTGCCTGGGTGGCGGTGAACACCGGGGAGCTGTTTTTT.

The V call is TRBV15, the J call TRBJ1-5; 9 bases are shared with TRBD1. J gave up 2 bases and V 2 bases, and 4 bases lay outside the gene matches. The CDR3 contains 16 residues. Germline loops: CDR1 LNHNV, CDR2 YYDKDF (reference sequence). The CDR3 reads CATSRPRTGGNQPQHF. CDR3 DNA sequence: TGTGCCACCAGCAGACCCCGGACAGGGGGCAATCAGCCCCAGCATTTT.

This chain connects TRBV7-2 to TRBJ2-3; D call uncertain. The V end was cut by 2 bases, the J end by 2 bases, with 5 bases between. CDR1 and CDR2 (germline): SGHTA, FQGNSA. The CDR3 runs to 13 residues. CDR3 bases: TGTGCCAGCAGCTTATGGGTCACAGATACGCAGTATTTT. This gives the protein CASSLWVTDTQYF.

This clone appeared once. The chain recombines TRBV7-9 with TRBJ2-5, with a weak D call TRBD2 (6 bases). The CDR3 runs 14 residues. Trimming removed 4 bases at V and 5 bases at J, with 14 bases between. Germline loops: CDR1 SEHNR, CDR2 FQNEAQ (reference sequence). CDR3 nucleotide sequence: TGTGCCAGCAGCTCGGGACTCATGAGCGAGACCCAGTACTTC. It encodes CASSSGLMSETQYF.

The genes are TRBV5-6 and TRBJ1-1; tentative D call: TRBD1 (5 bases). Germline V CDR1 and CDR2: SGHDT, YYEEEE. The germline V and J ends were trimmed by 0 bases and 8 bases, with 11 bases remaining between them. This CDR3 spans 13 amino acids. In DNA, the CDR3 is TGTGCCAGCAGCTTGGGGCCGGGACCCGAAGCTTTCTTT. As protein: CASSLGPGPEAFF.

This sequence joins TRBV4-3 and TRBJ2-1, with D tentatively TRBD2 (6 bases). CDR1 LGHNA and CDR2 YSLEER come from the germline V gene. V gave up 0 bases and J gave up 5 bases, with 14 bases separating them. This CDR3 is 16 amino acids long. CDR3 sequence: CASSQDGDSSNNEQFF. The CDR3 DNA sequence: TGCGCCAGCAGCCAAGACGGGGACTCCAGTAACAATGAGCAGTTCTTC.

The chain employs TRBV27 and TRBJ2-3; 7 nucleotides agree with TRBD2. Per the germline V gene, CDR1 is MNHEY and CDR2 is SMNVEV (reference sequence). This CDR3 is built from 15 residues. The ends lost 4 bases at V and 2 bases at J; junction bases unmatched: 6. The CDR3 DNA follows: TGTGCCAGCAGTTATAGCGGGTTCATCACAGATACGCAGTATTTT. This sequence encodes CASSYSGFITDTQYF.

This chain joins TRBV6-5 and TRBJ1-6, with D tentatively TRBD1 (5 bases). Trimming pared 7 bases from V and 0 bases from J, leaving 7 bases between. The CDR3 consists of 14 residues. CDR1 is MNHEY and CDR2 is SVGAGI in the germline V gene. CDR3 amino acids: CASKGSSYNSPLHF. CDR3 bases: TGTGCCAGCAAGGGGAGCTCCTATAATTCACCCCTCCACTTT.

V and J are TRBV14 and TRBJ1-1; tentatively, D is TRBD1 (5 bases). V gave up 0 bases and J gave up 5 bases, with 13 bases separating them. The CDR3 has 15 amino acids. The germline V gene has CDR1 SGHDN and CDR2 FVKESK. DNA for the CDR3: TGTGCCAGCAGCCAAGACCATTCCAGGGCGACTGAAGCTTTCTTT. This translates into CASSQDHSRATEAFF.

Here the CDR3 DNA reads TGTGCCAGCAGTTTACAGGGTTATGGCTACACCTTC. Translated: CASSLQGYGYTF. The chain combines TRBV7-6 with TRBJ1-2, with D tentatively TRBD1 (6 bases). V lost 6 bases and J lost 5, with 10 bases in between. Germline CDR1 is SGHVS and CDR2 is FNYEAQ. The CDR3 runs to 12 residues.

The CDR3 region is CASSSYSAEQYF. The DNA of the CDR3 is TGTGCCAGCAGCTCCTACAGCGCCGAGCAGTACTTC. This chain links TRBV7-6 with TRBJ2-7; no clear D gene. The ends were cut back, 4 bases at V and 6 bases at J, with 10 bases in the middle. Per germline, CDR1 SGHVS and CDR2 FNYEAQ. The CDR3 runs 12 residues.

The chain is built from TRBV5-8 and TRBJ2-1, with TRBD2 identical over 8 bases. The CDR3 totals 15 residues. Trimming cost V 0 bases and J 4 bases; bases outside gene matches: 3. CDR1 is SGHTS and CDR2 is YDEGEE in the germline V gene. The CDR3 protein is CASSLAASGYNEQFF. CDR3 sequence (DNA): TGTGCCAGCAGCTTGGCCGCTAGCGGGTACAATGAGCAGTTCTTC.

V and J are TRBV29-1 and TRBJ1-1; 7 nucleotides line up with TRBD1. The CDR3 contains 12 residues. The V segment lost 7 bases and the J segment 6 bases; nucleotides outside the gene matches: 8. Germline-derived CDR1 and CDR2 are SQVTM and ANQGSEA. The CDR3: CSARTGFPEAFF. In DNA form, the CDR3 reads TGCAGCGCGCGGACAGGTTTCCCTGAAGCTTTCTTT.

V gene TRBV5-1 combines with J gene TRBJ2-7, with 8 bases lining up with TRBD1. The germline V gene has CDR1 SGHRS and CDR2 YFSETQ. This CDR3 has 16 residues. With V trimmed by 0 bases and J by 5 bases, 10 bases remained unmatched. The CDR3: CASSLAPRDRRNEQYF. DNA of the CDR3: TGCGCCAGCAGCTTGGCCCCCCGGGACAGGAGGAACGAGCAGTACTTC.

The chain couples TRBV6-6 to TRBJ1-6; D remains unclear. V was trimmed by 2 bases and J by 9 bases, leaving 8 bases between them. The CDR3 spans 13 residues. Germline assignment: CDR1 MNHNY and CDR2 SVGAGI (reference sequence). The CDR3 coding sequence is TGTGCCAGCAGTTACCTCCCCCCTTCACCCCTCCACTTT. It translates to CASSYLPPSPLHF.